Each of the 15 T cell receptor beta chains below was sequenced from the same sample in a study of PD-1 blockade in classical Hodgkin lymphoma. Time point given: cycle 4 day 1 (C4D1), after less than 7 weeks of nivolumab. Every patient had relapsed following autologous stem cell transplantation, and cohorts differed in brentuximab vedotin exposure. The protocol was immunoSEQ multiplex PCR, while the TCRdb copy is restricted to in-frame clones and leaves out a portion. Among about 31,000 clones listed, over 70% were seen once. Source: peripheral blood mononuclear cells (PBMCs), taken before the fourth cycle of nivolumab. The receptor source for this set is a human donor with classical Hodgkin lymphoma.

The chain is built from TRBV11-3 and TRBJ2-2; tentatively, D is TRBD2 (5 bases). The CDR3 has 11 amino acids. V gave up 8 bases and J gave up 4 bases, with 5 bases separating them. In germline, CDR1 is SGHNT, CDR2 YENEEA. This CDR3 is CASAGTGELFF. The CDR3 nucleotides read TGTGCCAGCGCGGGCACCGGGGAGCTGTTTTTT.

The chain combines TRBV27 with TRBJ2-3; D is uncertain. The CDR3 is made up of 11 amino acids. The germline V and J ends were trimmed by 2 bases and 5 bases, with 2 bases remaining between them. Germline CDR1 and CDR2: MNHEY and SMNVEV (reference sequence). The CDR3 region has the DNA TGTGCCAGCAGTTTAAGAGATACGCAGTATTTT. Protein: CASSLRDTQYF.

The CDR3 sequence: CASRENTGELFF. The CDR3 DNA sequence: TGTGCCAGCCGAGAGAACACCGGGGAGCTGTTTTTT. The V call is TRBV7-2, the J call TRBJ2-2; D ambiguous. Trimming shortened V by 8 bases and J by 1 base, and 5 bases separated the two germline ends. Germline V lookup: CDR1 SGHTA, CDR2 FQGNSA. The CDR3 totals 12 residues.

The chain couples TRBV5-1 to TRBJ2-7, with 8 bases matching TRBD2. Trimming cost V 5 bases and J 3 bases; bases outside gene matches: 7. Looked up from germline, CDR1 is SGHRS and CDR2 is YFSETQ. The CDR3 is 14 amino acids. The DNA for the CDR3 is TGCGCCAGCAGTCGGGGGGGATCCTACTACGAGCAGTACTTC. This translates into CASSRGGSYYEQYF.

This clone appeared a few times. The genes are TRBV5-1 and TRBJ1-2, with D uncertain. The CDR3 sequence is 15 residues long. Germline lookup yields CDR1 SGHRS and CDR2 YFSETQ. V gave up 0 bases and J gave up 8 bases, with 17 bases separating them. For the CDR3, the DNA is TGCGCCAGCAGCTTGGGGACCATCACATCTTCAGGCTACACCTTC. Amino acids: CASSLGTITSSGYTF.

The chain uses TRBV5-8 and TRBJ2-2; D is unclear. V dropped 0 bases and J dropped 5 bases, with 11 bases sitting between them. The CDR3 has 15 amino acids. The V gene's germline CDR1 is SGHTS and CDR2 YDEGEE. The DNA for the CDR3 is TGTGCCAGCAGCTTGGAGACTTTATGGACCGGGGAGCTGTTTTTT. It yields the protein CASSLETLWTGELFF.

This clone was recorded only once. The chain links TRBV2 to TRBJ1-1; D possibly corresponds to TRBD1 (5 bases). From germline, CDR1 is SNHLY and CDR2 FYNNEI. The CDR3 runs 14 residues. V was clipped by 7 bases and J by 0 bases, with 12 bases between them. DNA of the CDR3: TGTGCCAGCAAGGACATGGGGGTGAACACTGAAGCTTTCTTT. It specifies CASKDMGVNTEAFF. The whole variable domain, remainder taken from reference TRBV2 and TRBJ1-1, is EPEVTQTPSHQVTQMGQEVILRCVPISNHLYFYWYRQILGQKVEFLVSFYNNEISEKSEIFDDQFSVERPDGSNFTLKIRSTKLEDSAMYFCASKDMGVNTEAFFGQGTRLTVV.

The J gene is TRBJ1-1, the V gene TRBV6-5; TRBD1 is a possible D gene (5 bases). Germline CDR1 reads MNHEY; CDR2 reads SVGAGI. This CDR3 spans 12 amino acids. V gave up 2 bases and J gave up 11 bases, with 12 bases separating them. CDR3 DNA sequence: TGTGCCAGCAGTTACAATGGGGGGTGGGCTTTCTTT. This encodes CASSYNGGWAFF.

The gene calls are TRBV6-1 and TRBJ2-3; D remains ambiguous. Trimming took off 11 bases at V and 0 bases at J, with 6 bases between the two ends. The CDR3 totals 11 residues. Germline V lookup: CDR1 MNHNS, CDR2 SASEGT. CDR3 coding DNA: TGTGCCGCTGCAAGCACAGATACGCAGTATTTT. This gives the protein CAAASTDTQYF.

This chain connects TRBV9 to TRBJ1-1; TRBD1 might be the D (6 bases). The V end was cut by 4 bases, the J end by 4 bases, with 11 bases between. Germline CDR1 is SGDLS and CDR2 is YYNGEE. This CDR3 spans 13 amino acids. The CDR3 DNA is TGTGCCAGCAGCACAGGGACAACCACTGAAGCTTTCTTT. Translation gives CASSTGTTTEAFF.

V and J are TRBV10-3 and TRBJ2-7; no clear D gene. The germline gives CDR1 ENHRY, CDR2 SYGVKD. There are 13 residues in the CDR3. Trimming removed 4 bases from V and 2 bases from J, with 9 bases in between. Written as DNA, the CDR3 is TGTGCCATCAGTGGGCAGGCAACCTACGAGCAGTACTTC. Protein sequence: CAISGQATYEQYF.

The J gene is TRBJ1-1, the V gene TRBV9, with D tentatively TRBD1 (5 bases). This CDR3 has 16 residues. Germline V gene lookup returns CDR1 SGDLS and CDR2 YYNGEE. V lost 0 bases to trimming and J lost 4 bases, with 16 bases between them. CDR3 region: CASSVGDRGRGTEAFF. CDR3 nucleotides: TGTGCCAGCAGCGTAGGTGATAGGGGACGGGGCACTGAAGCTTTCTTT.

In regard to this clone: A junction boundary mismatches the germline segment, possibly from a read error. The sample holds other DNA sequences that translate to the same CDR3. The gene calls are TRBV10-3 and TRBJ1-5; no reliable D call. This CDR3 contains 12 residues. Germline V CDR1 and CDR2: ENHRY, SYGVKD. The CDR3 spells CAGEHSNQPQHF. The DNA for the CDR3 is TGCGCCGGGGAACATAGCAATCAGCCCCAGCATTTT.

The rearrangement joins TRBV11-2 to TRBJ2-7; D unclear. V gave up 5 bases and J gave up 3 bases, with 14 bases separating them. Per germline, CDR1 SGHAT and CDR2 FQNNGV. The CDR3 contains 14 residues. The DNA of the CDR3 is TGTGCCAGCAGCCGGGTAGGCCACTTCTACGAGCAGTACTTC. The encoded protein is CASSRVGHFYEQYF.

The chain combines TRBV9 with TRBJ2-3; 8 bases agree with TRBD2. Germline V CDR1 and CDR2: SGDLS, YYNGEE. The ends lost 0 bases at V and 0 bases at J; junction bases unmatched: 3. This CDR3 has 16 amino acids. The CDR3 loop is CASSVEGGGSTDTQYF. In DNA, the CDR3 is TGTGCCAGCAGCGTAGAAGGCGGGGGGAGCACAGATACGCAGTATTTT.